This T cell receptor beta chain was sequenced for a study of cytomegalovirus exposure and HLA in healthy donors. Broader study findings: Cytomegalovirus-associated TCR beta chains were listed, numbering 150 to 200. Across donors, presence/absence analyses took sequencing depth to be roughly uniform.

This clone was seen a single time. Its antigen is not known. The PCR was carried out with 60 Vbeta primers and 13 Jbeta primers. Per the authors' pipeline: Per a later analysis, the number of unique TCR beta chains was roughly 80 million, of which some 9.9 million were shared. TCRdb's table, derived via immunoSEQ multiplex PCR, lists solely in-frame clones and lacks some. That table gives V, J and clone size, and the DNA gave D and trimming. This repertoire shows around 67,000 clones, about 61% found once; its top ten account for more than 2.5%. The CDR3 is made up of 15 amino acids. Trimming cost V 6 bases and J 0 bases, with 14 bases left between them. Germline V lookup: CDR1 SQVTM, CDR2 ANQGSEA.

The chain joins TRBV29-1 to TRBJ1-4; no clear D. This clonotype was sampled from a woman in her forties or fifties in good health and CMV-seronegative. The sequencing sample was made of PBMCs. The CDR3 bases are TGCAGCGTGTTCAGCGACTATCCAACTAATGAAAAACTGTTTTTT. Its translation is CSVFSDYPTNEKLFF. The full variable domain, rest sourced from reference TRBV29-1 and TRBJ1-4, is SAVISQKPSRDICQRGTSLTIQCQVDSQVTMMFWYRQQPGQSLTLIATANQGSEATYESGFVIDKFPISRPNLTFSTLTVSNMSPEDSSIYLCSVFSDYPTNEKLFFGSGTQLSVL.